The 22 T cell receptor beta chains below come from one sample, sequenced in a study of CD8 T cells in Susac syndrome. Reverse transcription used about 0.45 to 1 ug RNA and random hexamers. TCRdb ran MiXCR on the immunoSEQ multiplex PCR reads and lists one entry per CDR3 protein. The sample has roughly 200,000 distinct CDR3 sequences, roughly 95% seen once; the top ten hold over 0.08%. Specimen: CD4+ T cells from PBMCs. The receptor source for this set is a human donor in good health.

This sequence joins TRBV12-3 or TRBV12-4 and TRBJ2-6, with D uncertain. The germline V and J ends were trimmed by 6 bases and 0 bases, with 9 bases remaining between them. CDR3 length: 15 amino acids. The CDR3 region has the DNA TGTGCCAGCAGGTTGGGGTTCTCTGGGGCCAACGTCCTGACTTTC. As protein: CASRLGFSGANVLTF.

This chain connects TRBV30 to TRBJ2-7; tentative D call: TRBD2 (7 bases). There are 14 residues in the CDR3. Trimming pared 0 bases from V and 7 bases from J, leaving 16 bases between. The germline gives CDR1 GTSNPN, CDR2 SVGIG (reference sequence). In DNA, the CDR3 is TGTGCCTGGAGTGTAGGGGGACCCGGGAGGGAGCAGTACTTC. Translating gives CAWSVGGPGREQYF.

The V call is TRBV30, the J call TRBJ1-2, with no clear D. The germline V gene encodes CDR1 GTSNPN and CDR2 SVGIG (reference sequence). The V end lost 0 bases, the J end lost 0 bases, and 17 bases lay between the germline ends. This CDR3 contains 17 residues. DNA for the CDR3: TGTGCCTGGAGTGTCCTACTCCGGGCCACCCCTAACTATGGCTACACCTTC. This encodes CAWSVLLRATPNYGYTF.

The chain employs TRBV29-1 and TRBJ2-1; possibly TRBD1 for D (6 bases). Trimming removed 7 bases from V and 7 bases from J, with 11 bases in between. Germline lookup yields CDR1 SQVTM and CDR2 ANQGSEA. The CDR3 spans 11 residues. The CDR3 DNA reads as TGCAGCGGCCTACAGGGAAATGAGCAGTTCTTC. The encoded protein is CSGLQGNEQFF.

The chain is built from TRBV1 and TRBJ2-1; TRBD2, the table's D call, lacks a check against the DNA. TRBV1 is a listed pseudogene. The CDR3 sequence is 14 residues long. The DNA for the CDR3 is TGCACCAGCCCCCACGGAGGCGTGTACAATGAGCAGTTCTTC. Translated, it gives CTSPHGGVYNEQFF.

CDR3 amino acids: CASSGTLGEQYF. As DNA, the CDR3 is TGTGCCAGCAGTGGAACTCTAGGCGAGCAGTACTTC. The chain combines TRBV6-5 with TRBJ2-7, with D hard to call. CDR1 is MNHEY and CDR2 is SVGAGI in the germline V gene. V was pared by 5 bases and J by 6 bases, with 11 bases between. The CDR3 contains 12 residues.

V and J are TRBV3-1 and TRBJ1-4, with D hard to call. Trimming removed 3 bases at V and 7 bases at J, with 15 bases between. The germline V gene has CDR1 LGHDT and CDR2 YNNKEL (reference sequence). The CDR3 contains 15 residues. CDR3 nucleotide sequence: TGTGCCAGCAGCCATCGAAGGTCCGGAGCTGAAAAACTGTTTTTT. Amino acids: CASSHRRSGAEKLFF.

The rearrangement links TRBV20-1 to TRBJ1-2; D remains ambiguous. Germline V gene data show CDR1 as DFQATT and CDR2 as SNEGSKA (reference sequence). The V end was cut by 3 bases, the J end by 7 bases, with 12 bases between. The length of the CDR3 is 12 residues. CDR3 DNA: TGCAGTGCTAGTAAGGGAAAGGGTGGCTACACCTTC. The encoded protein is CSASKGKGGYTF.

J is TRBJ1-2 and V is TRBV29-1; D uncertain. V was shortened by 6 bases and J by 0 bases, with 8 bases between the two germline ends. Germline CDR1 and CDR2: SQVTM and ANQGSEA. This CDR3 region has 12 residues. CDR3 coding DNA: TGCAGCGTCAGTGAGGCTAACTATGGCTACACCTTC. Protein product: CSVSEANYGYTF. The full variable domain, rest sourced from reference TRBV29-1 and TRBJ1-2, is SAVISQKPSRDICQRGTSLTIQCQVDSQVTMMFWYRQQPGQSLTLIATANQGSEATYESGFVIDKFPISRPNLTFSTLTVSNMSPEDSSIYLCSVSEANYGYTFGSGTRLTVV.

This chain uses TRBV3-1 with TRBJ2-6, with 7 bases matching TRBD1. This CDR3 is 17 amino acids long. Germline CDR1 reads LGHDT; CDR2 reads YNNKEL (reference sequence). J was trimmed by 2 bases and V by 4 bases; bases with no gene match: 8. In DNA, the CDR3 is TGTGCCAGCAGCCTCTCCGACAGGGCAACTGGGGCCAACGTCCTGACTTTC. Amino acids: CASSLSDRATGANVLTF.

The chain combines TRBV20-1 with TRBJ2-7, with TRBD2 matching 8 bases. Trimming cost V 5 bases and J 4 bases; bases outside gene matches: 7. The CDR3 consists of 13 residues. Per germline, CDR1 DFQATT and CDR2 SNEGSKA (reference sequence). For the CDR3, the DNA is TGCAGTGCTGCCCCCAGCGGGAGATACGAGCAGTACTTC. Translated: CSAAPSGRYEQYF.

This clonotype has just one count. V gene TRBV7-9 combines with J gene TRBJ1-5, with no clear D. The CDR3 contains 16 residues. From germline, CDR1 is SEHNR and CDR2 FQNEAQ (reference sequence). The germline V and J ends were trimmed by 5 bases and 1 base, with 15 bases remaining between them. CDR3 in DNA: TGTGCCAGCAGCCGCGCCCAGTTTCGAAGCAATCAGCCCCAGCATTTT. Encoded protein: CASSRAQFRSNQPQHF.

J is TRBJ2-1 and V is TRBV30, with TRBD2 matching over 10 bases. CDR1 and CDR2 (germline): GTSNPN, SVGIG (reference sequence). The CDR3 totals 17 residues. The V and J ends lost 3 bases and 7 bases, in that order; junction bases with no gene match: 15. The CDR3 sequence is CAWRAHSGLARWNEQFF. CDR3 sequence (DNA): TGTGCCTGGAGGGCCCACTCGGGACTAGCGCGATGGAATGAGCAGTTCTTC.

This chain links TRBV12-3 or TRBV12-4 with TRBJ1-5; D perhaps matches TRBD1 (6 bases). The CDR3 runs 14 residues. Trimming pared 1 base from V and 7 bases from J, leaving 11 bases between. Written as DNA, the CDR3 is TGTGCCAGCAGTTTAGTGGAGGGGGGACAGCCCCAGCATTTT. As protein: CASSLVEGGQPQHF.

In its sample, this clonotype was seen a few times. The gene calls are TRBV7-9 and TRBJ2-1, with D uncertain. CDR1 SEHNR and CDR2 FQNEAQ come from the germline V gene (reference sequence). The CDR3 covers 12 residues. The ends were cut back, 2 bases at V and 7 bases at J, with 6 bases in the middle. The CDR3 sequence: CASSLSSNEQFF. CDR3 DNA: TGTGCCAGCAGCTTATCTAGTAATGAGCAGTTCTTC.

The chain's CDR3 is CSARTGQETQYF. CDR3 DNA: TGCAGTGCTCGGACAGGTCAAGAGACCCAGTACTTC. The V call is TRBV20-1, the J call TRBJ2-5, with 7 bases lining up with TRBD1. Germline assignment: CDR1 DFQATT and CDR2 SNEGSKA (reference sequence). The CDR3 is 12 residues long. Losses at the gene ends were 5 bases for V and 2 bases for J; bases not matched to a gene: 2.

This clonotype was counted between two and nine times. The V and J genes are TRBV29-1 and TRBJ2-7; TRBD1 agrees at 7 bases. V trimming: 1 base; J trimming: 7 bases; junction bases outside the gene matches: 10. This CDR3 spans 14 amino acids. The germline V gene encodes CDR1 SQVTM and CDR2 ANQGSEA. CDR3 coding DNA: TGCAGCGTTGAAGGGGGACAGAGGAGTGGAGAGCAGTACTTC. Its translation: CSVEGGQRSGEQYF.

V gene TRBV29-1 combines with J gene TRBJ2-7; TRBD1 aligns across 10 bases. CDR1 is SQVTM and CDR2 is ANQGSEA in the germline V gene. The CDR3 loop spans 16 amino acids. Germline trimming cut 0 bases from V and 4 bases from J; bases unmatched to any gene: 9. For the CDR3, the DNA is TGCAGCGTTGAAGATCCGACGCGGACAGGGGGTTACGAGCAGTACTTC. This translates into CSVEDPTRTGGYEQYF.

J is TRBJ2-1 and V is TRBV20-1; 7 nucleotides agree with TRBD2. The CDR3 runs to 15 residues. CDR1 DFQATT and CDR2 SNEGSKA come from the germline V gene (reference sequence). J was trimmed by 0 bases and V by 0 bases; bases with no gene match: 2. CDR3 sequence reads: CSARDGRSSYNEQFF. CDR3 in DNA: TGCAGTGCTAGAGACGGGAGGAGCTCCTACAATGAGCAGTTCTTC.

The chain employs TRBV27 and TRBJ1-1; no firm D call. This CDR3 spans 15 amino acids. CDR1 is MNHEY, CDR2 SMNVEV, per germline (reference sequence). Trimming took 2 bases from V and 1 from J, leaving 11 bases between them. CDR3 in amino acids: CASSLSGVKNTEAFF. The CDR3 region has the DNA TGTGCCAGCAGTTTAAGCGGGGTAAAGAACACTGAAGCTTTCTTT.

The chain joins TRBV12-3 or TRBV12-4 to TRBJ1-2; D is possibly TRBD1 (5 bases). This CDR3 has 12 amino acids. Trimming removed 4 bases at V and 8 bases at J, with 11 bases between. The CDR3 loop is CASSSGLWGYTF. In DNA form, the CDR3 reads TGTGCCAGCAGTTCGGGGCTTTGGGGCTACACCTTC.

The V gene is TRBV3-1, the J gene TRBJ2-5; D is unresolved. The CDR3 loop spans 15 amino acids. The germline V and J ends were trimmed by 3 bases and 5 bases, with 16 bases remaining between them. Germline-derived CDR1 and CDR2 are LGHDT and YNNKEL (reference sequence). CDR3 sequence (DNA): TGTGCCAGCAGCCAGAACGACGGGCCCCGGGAGACCCAGTACTTC. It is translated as CASSQNDGPRETQYF.